One and the same sample provided the 14 T cell receptor beta chains below, sequenced in a study of radiotherapy plus CTLA-4 blockade in lung cancer. Sequencing was performed with immunoSEQ multiplex PCR; in TCRdb, only in-frame clones are kept and a portion is missing. The sample consists of roughly 48,000 clones, around 86% of them appearing once. This specimen consisted of peripheral blood, obtained from a patient treated with radiotherapy plus ipilimumab. Receptors originate from a human donor with non-small cell lung cancer who had stable disease on radiotherapy plus ipilimumab.

This clone was observed a few times. The CDR3 is CAFLRQGSYNEQFF. The CDR3 DNA reads TGTGCCTTCCTTCGACAGGGGTCCTACAATGAGCAGTTCTTC. The chain uses TRBV30 and TRBJ2-1, with 8 bases matching TRBD1. The V gene's germline CDR1 is GTSNPN and CDR2 SVGIG (reference sequence). The V and J ends lost 7 bases and 1 base, in that order; junction bases with no gene match: 6. The CDR3 runs 14 residues.

The chain combines TRBV5-1 with TRBJ2-7; perhaps TRBD1 as D (7 bases). Trimming cost V 5 bases and J 6 bases, with 15 bases left between them. This CDR3 comprises 13 residues. Germline V gives CDR1 SGHRS, CDR2 YFSETQ. The DNA of the CDR3 is TGCGCCAGCAGGCAGGGGGGTAATGGCGAGCAGTACTTC. It translates to CASRQGGNGEQYF.

The CDR3 bases are TGTGCCATCAGTGAGCCCCCGACTAGCGGACAAGAGACCCAGTACTTC. Translating gives CAISEPPTSGQETQYF. The rearrangement links TRBV10-3 to TRBJ2-5; 9 nucleotides line up with TRBD2. The CDR3 length is 16 residues. V shed 2 bases, J shed 2 bases, and the junction held 6 bases outside the gene matches. Germline V CDR1 and CDR2: ENHRY, SYGVKD.

The CDR3 coding sequence is TGTGCCAGCACTCCGAATCGTTCCAGGGTGCGACCATACGAGCAGTACTTC. Protein sequence: CASTPNRSRVRPYEQYF. The chain recombines TRBV7-2 with TRBJ2-7, with a tentative D call TRBD1 (5 bases). The CDR3 is made up of 17 amino acids. Trimming stripped 7 bases from V and 4 bases from J, with 26 bases between. Looked up from germline, CDR1 is SGHTA and CDR2 is FQGNSA.

Of note for this clone: Other nucleotide sequences from this sample produce the same CDR3. The V and J genes are TRBV28 and TRBJ2-7; 9 bases align to TRBD1. The trim removed 4 bases at V and 2 bases at J, leaving 6 bases unmatched. The CDR3 is 15 residues long. Germline V lookup: CDR1 MDHEN, CDR2 SYDVKM. The CDR3 bases are TGTGCCAGCAGTTCCATACAGGGGGCGACCTACGAGCAGTACTTC. Amino acid sequence: CASSSIQGATYEQYF. The full variable domain, completed using reference TRBV28 and TRBJ2-7, is DVKVTQSSRYLVKRTGEKVFLECVQDMDHENMFWYRQDPGLGLRLIYFSYDVKMKEKGDIPEGYSVSREKKERFSLILESASTNQTSMYLCASSSIQGATYEQYFGPGTRLTVT.

The genes are TRBV11-2 and TRBJ1-4; maybe TRBD1 (5 bases). The germline V gene has CDR1 SGHAT and CDR2 FQNNGV. Trimming removed 2 bases at V and 8 bases at J, with 15 bases between. CDR3 size: 15 residues. CDR3 in DNA: TGTGCCAGCAGCTTATCCCCGGGACTTAACGAAAAACTGTTTTTT. Its protein product is CASSLSPGLNEKLFF.

This sequence joins TRBV7-2 and TRBJ2-3; 11 nucleotides match TRBD2. The V gene end was trimmed by 0 bases and the J gene end by 9 bases; junction bases not matched to a gene: 5. Germline values: CDR1 SGHTA, CDR2 FQGNSA. This CDR3 has 15 residues. CDR3 protein: CASSLAQLAGATQYF. The CDR3 DNA reads TGTGCCAGCAGCTTAGCGCAACTAGCGGGGGCAACGCAGTATTTT.

CDR3 region: CASSLVVTNTGELFF. CDR3 DNA: TGTGCCAGCAGCTTAGTTGTTACGAACACCGGGGAGCTGTTTTTT. The chain recombines TRBV7-2 with TRBJ2-2; D is unclear. CDR1 and CDR2 (germline): SGHTA, FQGNSA. V was shortened by 1 base and J by 0 bases, with 6 bases between the two germline ends. CDR3 length: 15 residues.

Written as DNA, the CDR3 is TGTGCCAGCAGTGAAGATCTCCAGTACTTC. As protein: CASSEDLQYF. The rearrangement uses TRBV2 and TRBJ2-5; D is ambiguous. The V gene's germline CDR1 is SNHLY and CDR2 FYNNEI. This CDR3 has 10 residues. With 1 base removed from V and 10 bases from J, the gap between germline ends came to 4 bases. The variable domain in full, completed from reference TRBV2 and TRBJ2-5, reads EPEVTQTPSHQVTQMGQEVILRCVPISNHLYFYWYRQILGQKVEFLVSFYNNEISEKSEIFDDQFSVERPDGSNFTLKIRSTKLEDSAMYFCASSEDLQYFGPGTRLLVL.

The gene calls are TRBV2 and TRBJ1-4; 8 bases are shared with TRBD1. Germline V gene data show CDR1 as SNHLY and CDR2 as FYNNEI. This CDR3 spans 15 amino acids. V was clipped by 5 bases and J by 7 bases; unmatched bases: 9. This CDR3 is CASSLQTGVGEKLFF. The CDR3 DNA sequence: TGTGCCAGCAGTCTCCAGACAGGGGTGGGTGAAAAACTGTTTTTT.

This clone was seen more than once but under ten times. V is TRBV15 and J is TRBJ2-1, with D unclear. V lost 1 base, J lost 10 bases, and 8 bases lay in between. Germline V gene sequence: CDR1 LNHNV, CDR2 YYDKDF (reference sequence). This CDR3 spans 12 amino acids. CDR3: CATSRVDREQFF. The CDR3 DNA is TGTGCCACCAGCAGAGTAGATCGGGAGCAGTTCTTC.

The genes are TRBV30 and TRBJ1-3; TRBD1 aligns across 11 bases. V gave up 5 bases and J gave up 4 bases; unmatched junction bases: 1. The CDR3 sequence is 13 residues long. CDR1 is GTSNPN, CDR2 SVGIG, per germline (reference sequence). The CDR3 spells CAWGTGGGNTIYF. DNA of the CDR3: TGTGCCTGGGGGACAGGGGGGGGAAACACCATATATTTT. Full variable domain (rest looked up from reference TRBV30 and TRBJ1-3): SQTIHQWPATLVQPVGSPLSLECTVEGTSNPNLYWYRQAAGRGLQLLFYSVGIGQISSEVPQNLSASRPQDRQFILSSKKLLLSDSGFYLCAWGTGGGNTIYFGEGSWLTVV.

The chain combines TRBV27 with TRBJ2-5; 11 nucleotides align to TRBD2. The DNA end is more similar to TRBJ2-7, so the J call may be wrong. The CDR3 loop spans 16 amino acids. CDR1 MNHEY and CDR2 SMNVEV come from the germline V gene (reference sequence). CDR3 DNA sequence: TGTGCCAGCAGTCCCACCAAACTAGCGGGGGTGAACGAGCAGTACTTC. Protein product: CASSPTKLAGVNEQYF.

The V and J genes are TRBV19 and TRBJ2-3; 7 bases align to TRBD2. The CDR3 consists of 16 residues. J gave up 2 bases and V 5 bases, and 10 bases lay outside the gene matches. The germline V gene has CDR1 LNHDA and CDR2 SQIVND (reference sequence). CDR3 residues: CASSSGEGGPTDTQYF. As DNA, the CDR3 is TGTGCCAGTAGTTCCGGGGAGGGTGGGCCCACAGATACGCAGTATTTT.